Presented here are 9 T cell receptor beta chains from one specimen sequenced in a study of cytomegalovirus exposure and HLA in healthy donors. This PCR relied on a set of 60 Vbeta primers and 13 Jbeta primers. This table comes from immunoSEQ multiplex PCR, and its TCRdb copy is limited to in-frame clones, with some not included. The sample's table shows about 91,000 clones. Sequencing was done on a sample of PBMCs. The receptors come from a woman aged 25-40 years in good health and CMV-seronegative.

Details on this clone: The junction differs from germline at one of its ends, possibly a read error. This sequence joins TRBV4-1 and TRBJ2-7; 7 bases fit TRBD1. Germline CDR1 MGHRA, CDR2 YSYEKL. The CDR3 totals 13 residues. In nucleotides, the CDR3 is TGCGCCAGCAGCCAGACTTTTATGGACAGGTCTTCCTTC. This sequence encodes CASSQTFMDRSSF.

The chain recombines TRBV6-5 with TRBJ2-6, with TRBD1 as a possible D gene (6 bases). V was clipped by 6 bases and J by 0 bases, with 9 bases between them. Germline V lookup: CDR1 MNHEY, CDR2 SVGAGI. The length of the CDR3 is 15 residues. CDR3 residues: CASRRQASGANVLTF. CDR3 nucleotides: TGTGCCAGCAGGCGACAGGCCTCTGGGGCCAACGTCCTGACTTTC.

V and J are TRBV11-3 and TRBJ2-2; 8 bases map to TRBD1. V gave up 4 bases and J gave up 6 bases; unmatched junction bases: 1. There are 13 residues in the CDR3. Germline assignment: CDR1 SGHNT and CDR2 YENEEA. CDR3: CASSSDRAGELFF. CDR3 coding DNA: TGTGCCAGCAGCTCGGACAGGGCCGGGGAGCTGTTTTTT.

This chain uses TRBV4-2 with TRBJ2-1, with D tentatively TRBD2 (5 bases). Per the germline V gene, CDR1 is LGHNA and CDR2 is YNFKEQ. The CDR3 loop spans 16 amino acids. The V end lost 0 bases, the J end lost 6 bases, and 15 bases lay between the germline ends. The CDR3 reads CASSQDYVGRANEQFF. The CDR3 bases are TGTGCCAGCAGCCAAGACTATGTCGGGCGGGCCAATGAGCAGTTCTTC.

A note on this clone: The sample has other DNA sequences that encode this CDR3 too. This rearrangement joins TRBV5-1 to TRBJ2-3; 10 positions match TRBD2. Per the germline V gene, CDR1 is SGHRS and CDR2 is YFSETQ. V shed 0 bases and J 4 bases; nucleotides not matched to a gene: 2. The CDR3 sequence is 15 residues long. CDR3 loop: CASSLALAGADTQYF. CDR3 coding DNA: TGCGCCAGCAGCTTGGCCCTAGCGGGAGCAGATACGCAGTATTTT.

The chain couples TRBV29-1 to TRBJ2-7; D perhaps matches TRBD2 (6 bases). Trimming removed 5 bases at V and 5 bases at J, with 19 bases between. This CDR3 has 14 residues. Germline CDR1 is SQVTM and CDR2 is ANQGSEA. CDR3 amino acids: CSVITGTLADEQYF. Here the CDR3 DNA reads TGCAGCGTTATTACCGGGACTTTAGCCGACGAGCAGTACTTC.

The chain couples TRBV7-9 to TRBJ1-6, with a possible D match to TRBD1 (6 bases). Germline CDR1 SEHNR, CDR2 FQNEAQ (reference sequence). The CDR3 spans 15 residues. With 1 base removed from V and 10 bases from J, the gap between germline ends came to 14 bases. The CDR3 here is CASSLGQVGHSPLHF. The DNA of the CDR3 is TGTGCCAGCAGCTTAGGACAGGTTGGGCACTCACCCCTCCACTTT.

CDR3 sequence: CASGDSQETQYF. CDR3 nucleotides: TGTGCCAGTGGTGACAGCCAAGAGACCCAGTACTTC. The chain employs TRBV19 and TRBJ2-5; weak D call: TRBD1 (5 bases). CDR1 and CDR2 (germline): LNHDA, SQIVND (reference sequence). Deletions cut 8 bases from V and 1 base from J, with 8 bases between. The CDR3 length is 12 residues.

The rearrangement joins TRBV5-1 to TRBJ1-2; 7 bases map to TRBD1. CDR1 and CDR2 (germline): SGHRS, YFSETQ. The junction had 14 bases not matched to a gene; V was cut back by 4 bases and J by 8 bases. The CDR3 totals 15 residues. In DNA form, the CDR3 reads TGCGCCAGCAGCCCCGACGCCCGACAGGGCGGAGGCTACACCTTC. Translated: CASSPDARQGGGYTF. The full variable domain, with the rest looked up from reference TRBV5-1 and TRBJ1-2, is KAGVTQTPRYLIKTRGQQVTLSCSPISGHRSVSWYQQTPGQGLQFLFEYFSETQRNKGNFPGRFSGRQFSNSRSEMNVSTLELGDSALYLCASSPDARQGGGYTFGSGTRLTVV.